The 25 T cell receptor delta chains given below trace back to one sample, sequenced in a study of gamma-delta T cells after stem cell transplantation. TCRdb re-called the RT-PCR reads through CATT. The sample records some 2,100 delta-chain clones, about 1.9% being singletons. The sequenced sample was gamma-delta T cells. The receptors were gathered from a human donor. It is not recorded whose cells these are; they may come from a transplant donor.

As to this clone: With only one base between it and a far larger clone, this is likely a read error. The V gene is TRDV2, the J gene TRDJ1; 9 positions match TRDD3. Germline V gene data show CDR1 as GEAIGNYY and CDR2 as EKD. The CDR3 extends over 21 amino acids. The CDR3 region is CACDTVRPYWGTEWDTNKLIF. Here the CDR3 DNA reads TGTGCCTGTGACACCGTACGCCCCTACTGGGGGACCGAATGGGACACCAATAAACTCATCTTT.

To note about this clone: A far larger clone is one base from this, pointing to a likely read error. The same CDR3 is also encoded by other DNA sequences in this sample. CDR3 protein: CACDTGPWGAEALTAQLFF. The CDR3 DNA sequence: TGTGCTTGTGACACCGGTCCCTGGGGGGCCGAAGCTTTGACAGCACAACTCTTCTTT. The rearrangement uses TRDV2 and TRDJ2, with 7 nucleotides matching TRDD3. Germline-derived CDR1 and CDR2 are GEAIGNYY and EKD. The CDR3 runs 19 residues.

On this clone: A far larger clone is a single base away, which makes a read error likely. The V and J genes are TRDV2 and TRDJ1, with 13 bases fitting TRDD3. The V segment lost 3 bases and the J segment 4 bases; nucleotides outside the gene matches: 7. This CDR3 comprises 16 residues. CDR1 and CDR2 (germline): GEAIGNYY, EKD. The CDR3 loop is CACDAVLGDTIDKLIF. CDR3 DNA sequence: TGTGCCTGTGACGCGGTACTGGGGGATACGATCGATAAACTCATCTTT.

This clone was picked up a small number of times. The protein TCRdb lists belongs to a much larger clone and differs from this DNA's translation at residue 5, which points to a read error; the protein shown is made from the DNA. V and J are TRDV2 and TRDJ1, with 10 positions matching TRDD3. J was trimmed by 0 bases and V by 4 bases; bases with no gene match: 13. CDR1 and CDR2 from the germline V gene are GEAIGNYY and EKD. This CDR3 is 18 amino acids long. Here the CDR3 DNA reads TGTGCCTGTGAGGCGCTGGGGGATAAGGGGAGAGACACCGATAAACTCATCTTT. Amino acid sequence: CACEALGDKGRDTDKLIF.

On this clone itself: The TCRdb record carries a much larger clone's protein, which differs from this DNA's translation at residue 9; a read error is the likely cause, and the protein listed here is the DNA translation. The J gene is TRDJ1, the V gene TRDV2; 10 nucleotides match TRDD3. The CDR3 has 17 residues. After removal of 1 base from V and 0 bases from J, the junction contained 7 bases not matched to a gene. Per germline, CDR1 GEAIGNYY and CDR2 EKD. CDR3 DNA sequence: TGTGCCTGTGACACACTGGGGGATGCCCCGTACACCGATAAACTCATCTTT. Translation gives CACDTLGDAPYTDKLIF.

This clone was counted between two and nine times. The TCRdb protein, from a much larger clone, departs from this DNA's translation at residue 15, likely by read error; the protein shown derives from the DNA. The chain combines TRDV2 with TRDJ2; TRDD3 agrees at 10 bases. Germline values: CDR1 GEAIGNYY, CDR2 EKD. There are 19 residues in the CDR3. The CDR3 spells CACDTVSGGYALGTTQLFF. For the CDR3, the DNA is TGTGCCTGTGACACCGTATCAGGGGGATACGCGCTTGGGACAACACAACTCTTCTTT.

There are a few counts of this clone. This likely stems from a read error, as it lies one base from a far larger clone. This CDR3 is also generated by other DNA sequences in the sample. This chain joins TRDV2 and TRDJ1; possibly TRDD3 for D (6 bases). Germline assignment: CDR1 GEAIGNYY and CDR2 EKD. The CDR3 totals 17 residues. In DNA form, the CDR3 reads TGTGCTTGTGACACACTACTGGGAGAGGGCCACACCGATAAACTCATCTTT. Its translation is CACDTLLGEGHTDKLIF.

A remark on this clone: TCRdb lists the protein of a much larger clone for this DNA, which differs at residue 5, so this is likely a read error; the protein given here is translated from the DNA itself. The J gene is TRDJ1, the V gene TRDV2; D perhaps matches TRDD3 (5 bases). The ends were cut back, 3 bases at V and 7 bases at J, with 17 bases in the middle. The CDR3 loop spans 14 amino acids. CDR1 is GEAIGNYY, CDR2 EKD, per germline. DNA for the CDR3: TGTGCCTGTGACGCCGTAGGGGAGAACTTTAAACTCATCTTT. Its translation: CACDAVGENFKLIF.

The V gene is TRDV2, the J gene TRDJ1; 13 bases map to TRDD3. The CDR3 runs 21 residues. The junction had 15 bases not matched to a gene; V was cut back by 0 bases and J by 0 bases. Germline V gene data show CDR1 as GEAIGNYY and CDR2 as EKD. CDR3 DNA: TGTGCCTGTGACACCCTCATACTGGGGGATACGCCCAGTGGCTACACCGATAAACTCATCTTT. Residues: CACDTLILGDTPSGYTDKLIF.

The chain employs TRDV2 and TRDJ3, with 11 positions matching TRDD3. The CDR3 extends over 22 amino acids. V gave up 0 bases and J gave up 2 bases; unmatched junction bases: 14. CDR1 and CDR2 (germline): GEAIGNYY, EKD. The CDR3 protein is CACDTADGGYAMKPWDTRQMFF. CDR3 bases: TGTGCCTGTGACACCGCCGATGGGGGATACGCGATGAAGCCCTGGGACACCCGACAGATGTTTTTC.

Worth noting for this clone: TCRdb's entry gives the protein of a much larger clone, which mismatches this DNA's translation at residue 3, likely from a read error; the protein reported here is translated from the DNA. The chain combines TRDV2 with TRDJ1; 8 nucleotides agree with TRDD3. The CDR3 spans 14 residues. The germline gives CDR1 GEAIGNYY, CDR2 EKD. This chain's CDR3 is CARDTLGDKGGLIF. The CDR3 nucleotides are TGTGCCCGTGACACCCTGGGGGACAAGGGAGGACTCATCTTT.

Turning to this clone: Translating this DNA gives a protein that differs at residue 6 from the TCRdb one, which belongs to a much larger clone; a read error is likely, and the protein shown is this translation. CDR3 residues: CACDTGSSRGDKLIF. The CDR3 DNA follows: TGTGCCTGTGACACCGGTTCCTCACGAGGCGATAAACTCATCTTT. This chain joins TRDV2 and TRDJ1; D might be TRDD2 (5 bases). V shed 0 bases and J shed 4 bases, with 14 bases lying between them. The CDR3 covers 15 residues. CDR1 GEAIGNYY and CDR2 EKD come from the germline V gene.

This clone occurred a few times. The protein TCRdb gives is from a much larger clone and does not agree with this DNA's translation at residue 4, likely a read error; the protein shown here comes from the DNA. The chain links TRDV2 to TRDJ1; TRDD3 agrees at 7 bases. Germline loops: CDR1 GEAIGNYY, CDR2 EKD. The CDR3 consists of 17 residues. CDR3 sequence (DNA): TGTGCCTGTGGCACCTTAATGGGGGACGACACGACCGATAAACTCATCTTT. It yields the protein CACGTLMGDDTTDKLIF.

In this sample, this clone is large. The same CDR3 is also encoded by other DNA sequences in this sample. V and J are TRDV2 and TRDJ1, with 9 bases matching TRDD3. The CDR3 extends over 15 amino acids. After removal of 3 bases from V and 0 bases from J, the junction contained 4 bases not matched to a gene. Germline loops: CDR1 GEAIGNYY, CDR2 EKD. CDR3 amino acids: CACDPLGEYTDKLIF. The CDR3 nucleotides are TGTGCCTGTGACCCACTGGGGGAGTACACCGATAAACTCATCTTT.

This clone was seen a handful of times. This sequence is one base from a far larger clone and is likely a read error. The sample contains more than one DNA sequence encoding this CDR3. The chain is built from TRDV2 and TRDJ1, with 9 positions matching TRDD3. The CDR3 has 19 residues. After removal of 1 base from V and 0 bases from J, the junction contained 14 bases not matched to a gene. CDR1 is GEAIGNYY, CDR2 EKD, per germline. The CDR3 bases are TGTGCCTGTGACACTTTATCACTGGGGGACACGGTGGACACCGATAAACTCATCTTT. It yields the protein CACDTLSLGDTVDTDKLIF.

This clone appeared a few times. The protein in TCRdb stems from a much larger clone and differs at residue 7 from this DNA's translation, likely a read error; here the protein is translated from the DNA. This chain connects TRDV2 to TRDJ2; 13 bases are a match to TRDD3. This CDR3 spans 22 amino acids. With 3 bases clipped from V and 2 bases from J, the junction kept 20 bases outside the gene matches. Germline loops: CDR1 GEAIGNYY, CDR2 EKD. The CDR3 spells CACDPLPLTGGYAGELTAQLFF. The CDR3 DNA is TGTGCCTGTGACCCCCTCCCCCTTACTGGGGGATACGCGGGGGAGTTGACAGCACAACTCTTCTTT.

CDR3 sequence reads: CACDPVLGDTGDKLIF. DNA for the CDR3: TGTGCCTGTGACCCGGTACTGGGGGATACGGGCGATAAACTCATCTTT. The chain combines TRDV2 with TRDJ1; 13 nucleotides line up with TRDD3. Germline V gene lookup returns CDR1 GEAIGNYY and CDR2 EKD. There are 16 residues in the CDR3. The V segment lost 3 bases and the J segment 4 bases; nucleotides outside the gene matches: 7.

This rearrangement joins TRDV2 to TRDJ3; 12 bases are shared with TRDD3. Germline-derived CDR1 and CDR2 are GEAIGNYY and EKD. After removal of 3 bases from V and 3 bases from J, the junction contained 8 bases not matched to a gene. The CDR3 runs to 19 residues. For the CDR3, the DNA is TGTGCCTGTGACCCCGTTCTGGGGGATACGAGCTGGGACACCCGACAGATGTTTTTC. Its translation is CACDPVLGDTSWDTRQMFF.

This clone was counted between two and nine times. A far larger clone is one base from this, pointing to a likely read error. This sample also contains other DNA sequences that code for the same CDR3. The chain has TRDV2 and TRDJ1; 8 bases map to TRDD3. CDR3 length: 17 residues. CDR1 GEAIGNYY and CDR2 EKD come from the germline V gene. V gave up 0 bases and J gave up 0 bases; unmatched junction bases: 8. DNA of the CDR3: TGTGCCTGTGACACCGTAACTGGGGGGCTCTACACCGATAAACTCATCTTT. This gives the protein CACDTVTGGLYTDKLIF.

A word on this clone: The TCRdb protein comes from a much larger clone and disagrees with this DNA's translation at residue 13, likely due to a read error; the protein given here is derived from the DNA. J is TRDJ1 and V is TRDV2; TRDD3 agrees at 8 bases. The CDR3 extends over 15 amino acids. The V gene's germline CDR1 is GEAIGNYY and CDR2 EKD. For the CDR3, the DNA is TGTGCCTGTGACTCACTGGGGGGAGACACCGATAAACCCATCTTT. Its protein product is CACDSLGGDTDKPIF.

Comments on this clone: TCRdb assigns this DNA the protein of a much larger clone, which departs from its translation at residue 3; this likely reflects a read error, and the protein shown comes from translating the DNA. J is TRDJ1 and V is TRDV2; TRDD3 agrees at 9 bases. Per the germline V gene, CDR1 is GEAIGNYY and CDR2 is EKD. CDR3 length: 18 amino acids. As DNA, the CDR3 is TGTGCCTATGACACCCTGATGGGGATACGCGGGGACACCGATAAACTCATCTTT. This codes for CAYDTLMGIRGDTDKLIF.

This clone was picked up a small number of times. Mismatch with germline at one junction end may stem from a read error. The same CDR3 arises from other DNA sequences in this sample as well. The genes are TRDV2 and TRDJ1, with 8 bases fitting TRDD3. The CDR3 spans 16 residues. Germline V gene lookup returns CDR1 GEAIGNYY and CDR2 EKD. The CDR3 here is CACDLLGVWAADKLIF. The CDR3 coding sequence is TGTGCCTGTGACCTACTGGGGGTATGGGCGGCTGATAAACTCATATTT.

Turning to this clone: TCRdb records a much larger clone's protein for this DNA, with a difference at residue 7 that likely arises from a read error; the protein given is the translation of the DNA. CDR3 region: CACDTLPKHSGGHTDKLIF. For the CDR3, the DNA is TGTGCCTGTGACACGCTCCCCAAACATTCCGGGGGACATACCGATAAACTCATCTTT. V is TRDV2 and J is TRDJ1; tentative D call: TRDD3 (6 bases). Trimming took off 1 base at V and 2 bases at J, with 25 bases between the two ends. Per the germline V gene, CDR1 is GEAIGNYY and CDR2 is EKD. CDR3 length equals 19 residues.

Concerning this clone itself: This may stem from a read error, because a much larger clone lies one nucleotide away. This sequence joins TRDV2 and TRDJ1, with TRDD3 matching 12 bases. V was clipped by 0 bases and J by 1 base; unmatched bases: 17. The germline gives CDR1 GEAIGNYY, CDR2 EKD. This CDR3 has 21 amino acids. The CDR3 spells CACDTVLPPLLGDTSTDKLIF. The CDR3 DNA reads as TGTGCCTGTGACACCGTACTTCCTCCCCTACTGGGGGATACCTCCACCGATAAACTCATCTTT.

This clone has just a few counts. The sample holds other DNA sequences that translate to the same CDR3. The rearrangement joins TRDV2 to TRDJ1; TRDD3 aligns across 9 bases. The CDR3 is made up of 15 amino acids. V lost 1 base, J lost 1 base, and 3 bases stayed unmatched. CDR1 is GEAIGNYY and CDR2 is EKD in the germline V gene. The DNA for the CDR3 is TGTGCCTGTGACACACTGGGGGACCTCACCGATAAACTCATCTTT. Translating gives CACDTLGDLTDKLIF.